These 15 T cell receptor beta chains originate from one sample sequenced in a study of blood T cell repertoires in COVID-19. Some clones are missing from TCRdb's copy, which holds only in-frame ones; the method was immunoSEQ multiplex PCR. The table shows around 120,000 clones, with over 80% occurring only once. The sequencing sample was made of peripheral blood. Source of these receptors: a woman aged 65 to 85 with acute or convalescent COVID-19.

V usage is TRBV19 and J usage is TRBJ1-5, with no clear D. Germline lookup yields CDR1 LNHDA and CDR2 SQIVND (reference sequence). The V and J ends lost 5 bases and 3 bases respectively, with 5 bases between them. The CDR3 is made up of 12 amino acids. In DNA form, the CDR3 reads TGTGCCAGTAGTCAGTCCAATCAGCCCCAGCATTTT. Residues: CASSQSNQPQHF.

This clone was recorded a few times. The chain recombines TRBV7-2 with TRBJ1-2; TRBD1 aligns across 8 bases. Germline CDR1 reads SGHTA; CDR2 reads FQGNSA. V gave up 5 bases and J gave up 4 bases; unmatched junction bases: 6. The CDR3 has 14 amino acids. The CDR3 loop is CASSLGTGAYGYTF. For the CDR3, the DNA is TGTGCCAGCAGCCTCGGGACAGGAGCCTATGGCTACACCTTC.

CDR3 DNA sequence: TGTGCCAGCTCACCATCCCTGATAGCTTCGAGCAATGAGCAGTTCTTC. This translates into CASSPSLIASSNEQFF. The chain is built from TRBV18 and TRBJ2-1, with D unclear. There are 16 residues in the CDR3. CDR1 and CDR2 from the germline V gene are KGHSH and LQKENI. V was trimmed by 2 bases and J by 6 bases, leaving 17 bases between them.

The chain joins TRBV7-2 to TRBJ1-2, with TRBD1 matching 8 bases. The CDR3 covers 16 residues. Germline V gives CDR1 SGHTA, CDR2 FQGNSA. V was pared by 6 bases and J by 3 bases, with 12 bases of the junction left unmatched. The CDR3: CASSYRTGFEDYGYTF. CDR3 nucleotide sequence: TGTGCCAGCAGTTATAGGACAGGGTTCGAGGACTATGGCTACACCTTC.

CDR3 in DNA: TGCCCCCGCCGCCGACTCACCGGGACCTCAACAGGGAAATACGAGCAGTACTTC. It codes for CPRRRLTGTSTGKYEQYF. This chain joins TRBV4-1 and TRBJ2-7, with D possibly being TRBD1 (6 bases). This CDR3 is 18 amino acids long. Germline assignment: CDR1 MGHRA and CDR2 YSYEKL.

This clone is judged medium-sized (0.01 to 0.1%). CDR3 region: CASSYTTESYEQYF. CDR3 coding DNA: TGTGCCAGCAGTTACACGACGGAGTCCTACGAGCAGTACTTC. J is TRBJ2-7 and V is TRBV28; the D is unclear. The CDR3 contains 14 residues. The V end lost 4 bases, the J end lost 1 base, and 11 bases lay between the germline ends. CDR1 is MDHEN, CDR2 SYDVKM, per germline.

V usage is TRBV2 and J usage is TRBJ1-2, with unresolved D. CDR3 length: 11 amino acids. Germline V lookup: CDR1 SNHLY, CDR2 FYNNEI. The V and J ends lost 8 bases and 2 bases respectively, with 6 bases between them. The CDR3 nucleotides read TGTGCCAGCCTCTTGAACTATGGCTACACCTTC. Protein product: CASLLNYGYTF.

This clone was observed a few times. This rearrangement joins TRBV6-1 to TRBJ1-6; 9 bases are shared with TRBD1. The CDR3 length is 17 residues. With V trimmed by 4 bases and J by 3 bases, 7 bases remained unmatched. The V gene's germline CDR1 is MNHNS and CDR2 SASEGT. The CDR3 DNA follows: TGTGCCAGCAGTGCCGGGACAGGGATGGGCTATAATTCACCCCTCCACTTT. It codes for CASSAGTGMGYNSPLHF.

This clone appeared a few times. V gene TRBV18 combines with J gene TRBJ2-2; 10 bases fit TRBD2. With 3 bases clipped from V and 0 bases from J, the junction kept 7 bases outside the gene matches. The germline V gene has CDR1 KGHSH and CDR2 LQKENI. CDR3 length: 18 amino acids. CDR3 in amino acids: CASSPKTGLAANTGELFF. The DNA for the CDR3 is TGTGCCAGCTCACCTAAGACCGGACTAGCGGCGAACACCGGGGAGCTGTTTTTT.

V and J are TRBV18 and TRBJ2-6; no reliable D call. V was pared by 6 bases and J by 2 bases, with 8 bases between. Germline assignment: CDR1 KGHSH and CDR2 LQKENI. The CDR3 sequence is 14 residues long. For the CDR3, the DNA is TGTGCCAGCTCGGGCCGAGCTGGGGCCAACGTCCTGACTTTC. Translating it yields CASSGRAGANVLTF.

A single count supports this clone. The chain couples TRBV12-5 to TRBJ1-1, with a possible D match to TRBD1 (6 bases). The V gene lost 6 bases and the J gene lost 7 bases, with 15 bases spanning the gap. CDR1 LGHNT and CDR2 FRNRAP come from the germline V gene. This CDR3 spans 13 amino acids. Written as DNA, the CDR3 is TGTGCTAGTGGCCTACCGGGACATAATGAAGCTTTCTTT. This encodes CASGLPGHNEAFF.

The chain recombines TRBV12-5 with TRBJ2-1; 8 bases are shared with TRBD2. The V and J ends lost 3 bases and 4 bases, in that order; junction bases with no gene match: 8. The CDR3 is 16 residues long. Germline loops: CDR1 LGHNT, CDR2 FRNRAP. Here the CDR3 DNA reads TGTGCTAGTGGTTTCGGCATCGGGGGGGTTTACAATGAGCAGTTCTTC. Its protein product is CASGFGIGGVYNEQFF.

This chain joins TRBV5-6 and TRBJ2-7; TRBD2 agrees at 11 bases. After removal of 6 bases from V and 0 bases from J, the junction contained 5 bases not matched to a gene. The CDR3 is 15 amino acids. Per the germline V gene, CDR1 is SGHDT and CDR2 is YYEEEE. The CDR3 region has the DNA TGTGCCAGCACTAGCGGGGGGTTTAGCTCCTACGAGCAGTACTTC. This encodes CASTSGGFSSYEQYF.

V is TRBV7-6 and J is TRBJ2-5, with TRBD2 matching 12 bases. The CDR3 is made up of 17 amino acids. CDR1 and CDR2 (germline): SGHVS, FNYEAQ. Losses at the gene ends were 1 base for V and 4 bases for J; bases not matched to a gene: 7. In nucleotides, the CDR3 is TGTGCCAGCAGCTTAGTTTCTAGCGGGGGGGCCTTAGAGACCCAGTACTTC. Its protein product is CASSLVSSGGALETQYF.

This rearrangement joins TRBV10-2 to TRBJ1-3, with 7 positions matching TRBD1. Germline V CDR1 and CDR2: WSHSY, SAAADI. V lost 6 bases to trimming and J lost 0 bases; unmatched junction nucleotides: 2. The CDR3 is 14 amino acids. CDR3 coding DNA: TGCGCCAGCAGACAGGGGAACTCTGGAAACACCATATATTTT. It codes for CASRQGNSGNTIYF.